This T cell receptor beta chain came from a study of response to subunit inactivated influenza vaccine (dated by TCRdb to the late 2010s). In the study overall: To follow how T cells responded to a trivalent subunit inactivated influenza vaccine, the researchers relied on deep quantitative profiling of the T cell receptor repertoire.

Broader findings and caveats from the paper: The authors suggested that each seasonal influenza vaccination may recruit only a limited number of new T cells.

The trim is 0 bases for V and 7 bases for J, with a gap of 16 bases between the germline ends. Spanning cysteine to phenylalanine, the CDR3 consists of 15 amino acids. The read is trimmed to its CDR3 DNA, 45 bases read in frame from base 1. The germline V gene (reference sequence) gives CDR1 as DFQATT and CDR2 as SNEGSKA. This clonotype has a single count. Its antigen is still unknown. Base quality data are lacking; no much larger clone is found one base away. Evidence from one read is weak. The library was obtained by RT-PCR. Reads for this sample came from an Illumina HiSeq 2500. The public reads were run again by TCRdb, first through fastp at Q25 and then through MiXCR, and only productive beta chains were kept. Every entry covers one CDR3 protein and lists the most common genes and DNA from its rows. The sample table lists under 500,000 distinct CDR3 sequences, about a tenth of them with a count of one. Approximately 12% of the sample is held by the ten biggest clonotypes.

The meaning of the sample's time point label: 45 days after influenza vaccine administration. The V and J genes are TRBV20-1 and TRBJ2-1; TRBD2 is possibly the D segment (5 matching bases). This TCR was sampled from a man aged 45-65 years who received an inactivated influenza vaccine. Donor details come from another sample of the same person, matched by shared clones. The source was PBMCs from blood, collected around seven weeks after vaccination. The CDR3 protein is CSARDFLASKNEQFF. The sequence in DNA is TGCAGTGCTAGAGATTTTCTAGCTAGTAAAAATGAGCAGTTCTTC.